The sample holds a few counts of the clone carrying this TCR beta chain. The V and J ends lost 5 bases and 1 base respectively, with 17 bases between them. CDR1 and CDR2 (germline): SQVTM, ANQGSEA. CDR3 length: 15 amino acids. Amplification targeted TCR beta CDR3 regions from RNA transcripts. TCR CDR3 regions were first amplified by RT-PCR with HTBI primers. TCRdb fed the multiplex PCR reads into MiXCR, producing one record per CDR3 protein. Among approximately 360,000 distinct CDR3 sequences listed, 15% to 19% were seen once. The data derive from a study of T cells in Graves' hyperthyroidism and ophthalmopathy.

This clonotype was obtained from a woman aged 18 to 35 with Graves' hyperthyroidism that later progressed to Graves' ophthalmopathy. The chain employs TRBV29-1 and TRBJ2-5; either TRBD1 or TRBD2 may supply D (7 bases each). Sequencing used blood. The CDR3 nucleotides are TGCAGCGTTCAAGTCCGGGGGGACAGCCAAGAGACCCAGTACTTC. Translated: CSVQVRGDSQETQYF.